This T cell receptor (beta chain) was found in a study of technical replicates of blood from a handful of donors. Sequenced by immunoSEQ multiplex PCR; TCRdb stores in-frame clones only, minus some. The sample has approximately 99,000 clones, approximately 95% seen once. The receptor was isolated from a human donor in good health. Material: T cells isolated from PBMCs.

The CDR3 loop reads CASSLAPRGGREQFF. The CDR3 bases are TGTGCCAGCAGCCTCGCCCCTAGGGGGGGTAGGGAGCAGTTCTTC. V usage is TRBV7-2 and J usage is TRBJ2-1; TRBD2 is a possible D gene (7 bases). CDR1 is SGHTA, CDR2 FQGNSA, per germline. V dropped 5 bases and J dropped 10 bases, with 21 bases sitting between them. This CDR3 contains 15 residues.